These 10 T cell receptor beta chains originate from one sample sequenced in a study of cytomegalovirus exposure and HLA in healthy donors. PCR used 60 Vbeta primers and 13 Jbeta primers. Clones were read by immunoSEQ multiplex PCR, and TCRdb kept only the in-frame ones, dropping some. The table lists about 120,000 clones, roughly 80% of them singletons, with approximately 4.1% in the top ten. Sequencing was performed on PBMCs. The receptors come from a woman in her forties in good health and CMV-seronegative.

The V and J genes are TRBV19 and TRBJ1-5; 7 nucleotides agree with TRBD1. The CDR3 is 15 residues long. The V and J ends lost 5 bases and 6 bases, in that order; junction bases with no gene match: 10. Germline values: CDR1 LNHDA, CDR2 SQIVND (reference sequence). CDR3 sequence (DNA): TGTGCCAGTAGTTTCAGACAGGGTCAGCGTCAGCCCCAGCATTTT. Translated: CASSFRQGQRQPQHF.

CDR3 in DNA: TGTGCCAGCAGTTCGACAGGCCGCAATCAGCCCCAGCATTTT. Encoded protein: CASSSTGRNQPQHF. J is TRBJ1-5 and V is TRBV27, with D possibly matching TRBD1 (6 bases). Germline V gene sequence: CDR1 MNHEY, CDR2 SMNVEV (reference sequence). The CDR3 is 14 amino acids. The V and J ends lost 4 bases and 2 bases respectively, with 9 bases between them.

The J gene is TRBJ2-1, the V gene TRBV7-2; 12 bases match TRBD2. Germline V gene sequence: CDR1 SGHTA, CDR2 FQGNSA. The CDR3 runs 15 residues. The J segment lost 7 bases and the V segment lost 3 bases, leaving 4 bases of the junction unmatched. CDR3 sequence reads: CASSLTSGSQNEQFF. CDR3 bases: TGTGCCAGCAGCTTGACTAGCGGGAGTCAGAATGAGCAGTTCTTC.

The chain carries TRBV5-4 and TRBJ2-1, with D possibly TRBD2 on 5 matching bases. Germline loops: CDR1 SGHNT, CDR2 YYREEE (reference sequence). V lost 1 base, J lost 8 bases, and 16 bases lay in between. CDR3 length equals 15 residues. CDR3 region: CASSLRVTGIDEQFF. CDR3 nucleotide sequence: TGTGCCAGCAGCTTGAGGGTAACGGGGATCGATGAGCAGTTCTTC.

This clone was seen just once. The chain joins TRBV5-7 to TRBJ2-2, with D possibly being TRBD1 (7 bases). TRBV5-7 is filed as an ORF, its function uncertain. V was shortened by 1 base and J by 5 bases, with 24 bases between the two germline ends. CDR3 length: 19 residues. CDR3 loop: CASSLTGRGESWRTGELFF. CDR3 DNA sequence: TGTGCCAGCAGCTTGACCGGCAGGGGGGAATCGTGGAGAACCGGGGAGCTGTTTTTT.

The chain carries TRBV19 and TRBJ2-1; D remains ambiguous. The CDR3 has 14 amino acids. V was trimmed by 7 bases and J by 0 bases, leaving 10 bases between them. The germline gives CDR1 LNHDA, CDR2 SQIVND (reference sequence). The CDR3 DNA is TGTGCCAGTACGGTGGCGGCCTCCTACAATGAGCAGTTCTTC. This gives the protein CASTVAASYNEQFF.

The chain joins TRBV2 to TRBJ2-7; 8 bases are a match to TRBD1. This CDR3 spans 13 amino acids. Trimming at V came to 5 bases and at J to 5 bases, leaving 5 bases not matched to a gene. In germline, CDR1 is SNHLY, CDR2 FYNNEI. CDR3 loop: CASSPAGGHEQYF. CDR3 DNA sequence: TGTGCCAGCAGTCCCGCAGGGGGCCACGAGCAGTACTTC.

J is TRBJ2-1 and V is TRBV9, with D perhaps matching TRBD2 (7 bases). CDR1 is SGDLS and CDR2 is YYNGEE in the germline V gene. The V end was cut by 9 bases, the J end by 6 bases, with 22 bases between. The CDR3 contains 15 residues. The CDR3 DNA is TGTGCCACCTCGAAGGCGGGGGCTGATTTCAATGAGCAGTTCTTC. It is translated as CATSKAGADFNEQFF. Using reference TRBV9 and TRBJ2-1 for the parts outside the CDR3, the full variable domain is DSGVTQTPKHLITATGQRVTLRCSPRSGDLSVYWYQQSLDQGLQFLIQYYNGEERAKGNILERFSAQQFPDLHSELNLSSLELGDSALYFCATSKAGADFNEQFFGPGTRLTVL.

This clone was observed once. J is TRBJ2-7 and V is TRBV19; TRBD2 matches at 8 bases. CDR1 and CDR2 from the germline V gene are LNHDA and SQIVND (reference sequence). V trimming: 3 bases; J trimming: 2 bases; junction bases outside the gene matches: 3. This CDR3 region has 14 residues. Here the CDR3 reads CASSIVGLAYEQYF. The DNA of the CDR3 is TGTGCCAGTAGTATCGTGGGACTAGCCTACGAGCAGTACTTC.

Details on this clone: This CDR3 is also generated by other DNA sequences in the sample. This CDR3 reads CASRTGDYGYTF. In DNA form, the CDR3 reads TGTGCCAGCAGGACAGGGGACTATGGCTACACCTTC. This chain joins TRBV27 and TRBJ1-2, with 8 bases matching TRBD1. The CDR3 runs to 12 residues. Germline values: CDR1 MNHEY, CDR2 SMNVEV (reference sequence). The trim removed 6 bases at V and 3 bases at J, leaving 0 bases unmatched.